This TCR beta chain comes out of a study of Ad26.COV2.S vaccination and SARS-CoV-2 variants. Study in general: Within the COV1001 Ad26.COV2.S trial arm, the donor was enrolled. Whole-study findings and limits: Placebo recipients and vaccine recipients were similar in non-spike TCR breadth.

Treatment in this sample: around 19 received Ad26.COV2.S at low or high dose, single or two shots; roughly five received placebo; per-sample allocation not given. Collection of samples fell on day 63 after the first vaccine or placebo injection. Here immunoSEQ multiplex PCR was the method, and the copy in TCRdb shows in-frame clones only, minus some. The top ten clones hold around 1.8% of a sample with around 500,000 clones, 80% to 90% of them seen once. Turning to this clone: What it binds is not known.

Trimming took off 6 bases at V and 4 bases at J, with 9 bases between the two ends. The germline V gene has CDR1 SGHAT and CDR2 FQNNGV. This CDR3 spans 13 amino acids. This clonotype originated in a person aged 18-60 years who received the Ad26.COV2.S COVID-19 vaccine or a placebo. The specimen was peripheral blood, collected in a trial of Ad26.COV2.S vaccine versus placebo. The genes are TRBV11-2 and TRBJ1-4; D is unclear. The CDR3 is CASRGPINEKLFF. CDR3 sequence (DNA): TGTGCCAGCAGAGGACCGATTAATGAAAAACTGTTTTTT.